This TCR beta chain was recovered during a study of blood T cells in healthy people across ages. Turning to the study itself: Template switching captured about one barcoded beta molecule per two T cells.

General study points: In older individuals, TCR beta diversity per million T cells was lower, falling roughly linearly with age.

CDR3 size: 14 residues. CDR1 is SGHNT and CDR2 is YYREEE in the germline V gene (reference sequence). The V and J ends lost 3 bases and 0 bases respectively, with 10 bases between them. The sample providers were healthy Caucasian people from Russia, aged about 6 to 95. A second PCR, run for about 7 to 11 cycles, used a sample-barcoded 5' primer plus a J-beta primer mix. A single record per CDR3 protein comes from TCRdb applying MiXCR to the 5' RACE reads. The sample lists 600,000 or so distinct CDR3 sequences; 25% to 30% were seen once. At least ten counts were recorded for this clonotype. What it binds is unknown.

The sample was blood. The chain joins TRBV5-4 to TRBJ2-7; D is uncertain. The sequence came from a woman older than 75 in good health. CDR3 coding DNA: TGTGCCAGCAGCTCCCGCGGTCCCTCCTACGAGCAGTACTTC. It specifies CASSSRGPSYEQYF.